This T cell receptor (beta chain) originates from a study of blood T cell repertoires in COVID-19. Study background: The United States, Italy and Spain provided the acute and convalescent COVID-19 samples.

Authors' data handling: Nucleated cell counts were estimated from reference gene primer amplification. TCRdb's table, derived via immunoSEQ multiplex PCR, lists solely in-frame clones and lacks some. That table furnishes V, J and clone size, whereas the DNA furnished D and trimming. The data show about 40,000 clones, 80% to 90% seen once. The CDR3 extends over 17 amino acids. Germline V gene sequence: CDR1 LGHNA, CDR2 YSLEER. With 2 bases removed from V and 1 base from J, the gap between germline ends came to 17 bases. The sample consisted of peripheral blood. The chain links TRBV4-3 to TRBJ1-2, with D maybe TRBD1 (5 bases). The source is a woman between 65 and 79 years old with acute or convalescent COVID-19. CDR3 coding DNA: TGCGCCAGCAGCCAATCGACCTCGGGGGGTTTTAACTATGGCTACACCTTC. It specifies CASSQSTSGGFNYGYTF.